Shown below are 25 T cell receptor beta chains from a single sample sequenced in a study of cytomegalovirus exposure and HLA in healthy donors. Both 60 Vbeta primers and 13 Jbeta primers went into the PCR. Some clones are missing from TCRdb's copy, which holds only in-frame ones; the method was immunoSEQ multiplex PCR. Altogether 150,000 to 200,000 clones are present, more than 65% being singletons, with the ten largest covering around 2.6%. Material: PBMCs. These receptors were collected from a female donor in good health and CMV-seronegative.

This clone appeared a few times. V and J are TRBV7-2 and TRBJ1-2; the match to TRBD1 covers 10 bases. The germline V gene has CDR1 SGHTA and CDR2 FQGNSA. The CDR3 loop spans 14 amino acids. Trimming took 5 bases from V and 5 from J; bases not matched to a gene: 5. The CDR3 DNA follows: TGTGCCAGCAGCCAGGGGACAGGGGATTATGGCTACACCTTC. Its protein product is CASSQGTGDYGYTF.

About this clone itself: At one of its ends the junction is not consistent with the germline gene, which may arise from a read error. The chain links TRBV7-9 to TRBJ2-3, with 13 bases fitting TRBD2. CDR3 length: 16 amino acids. Germline V gene lookup returns CDR1 SEHNR and CDR2 FQNEAQ (reference sequence). The CDR3 DNA reads as TGTTCCAGCAGCTTAGGGACTAGCGGGGTGGGAGATACGCAGTATTTT. Translated, it gives CSSSLGTSGVGDTQYF. The entire variable domain, with the rest obtained from reference TRBV7-9 and TRBJ2-3, is as follows: DTGVSQNPRHKITKRGQNVTFRCDPISEHNRLYWYRQTLGQGPEFLTYFQNEAQLEKSRLLSDRFSAERPKGSFSTLEIQRTEQGDSAMYLCSSSLGTSGVGDTQYFGPGTRLTVL.

This clone was picked up a small number of times. The gene calls are TRBV6-6 and TRBJ1-1; D remains unclear. V was trimmed by 5 bases and J by 2 bases, leaving 9 bases between them. This CDR3 is 13 amino acids long. The V gene's germline CDR1 is MNHNY and CDR2 SVGAGI (reference sequence). This CDR3 is CASSLNSNTEAFF. The CDR3 DNA reads TGTGCCAGCAGTCTAAACAGCAACACTGAAGCTTTCTTT.

This clone appeared a few times. The chain has TRBV9 and TRBJ2-3, with 9 bases matching TRBD1. V dropped 0 bases and J dropped 5; count of bases not matched to a gene: 1. Germline V gives CDR1 SGDLS, CDR2 YYNGEE. CDR3 length: 14 residues. CDR3 nucleotides: TGTGCCAGCAGCGTAGAGGGACAGGGAGATACGCAGTATTTT. Translated, it gives CASSVEGQGDTQYF.

The rearrangement links TRBV7-8 to TRBJ2-7; the match to TRBD2 covers 7 bases. From germline, CDR1 is SGHVS and CDR2 FQNEAQ. The CDR3 consists of 14 residues. J gave up 0 bases and V 5 bases, and 4 bases lay outside the gene matches. CDR3 residues: CASSPWTSSYEQYF. As DNA, the CDR3 is TGTGCCAGCAGCCCATGGACTAGCTCCTACGAGCAGTACTTC. The variable domain in full, completed from reference TRBV7-8 and TRBJ2-7, reads GAGVSQSPRYKVAKRGQDVALRCDPISGHVSLFWYQQALGQGPEFLTYFQNEAQLDKSGLPSDRFFAERPEGSVSTLKIQRTQQEDSAVYLCASSPWTSSYEQYFGPGTRLTVT.

This clone was counted a single time. This chain links TRBV10-3 with TRBJ2-7, with a tentative D call TRBD1 (6 bases). The CDR3 loop spans 13 amino acids. Per the germline V gene, CDR1 is ENHRY and CDR2 is SYGVKD. Trimming took 7 bases from V and 5 from J, leaving 15 bases between them. CDR3 loop: CAIKGHGDNEQYF. In DNA form, the CDR3 reads TGTGCCATCAAAGGACACGGGGACAACGAGCAGTACTTC.

V usage is TRBV29-1 and J usage is TRBJ2-7; a weak D match, TRBD1 (6 bases). Trimming removed 6 bases at V and 3 bases at J, with 12 bases between. Germline V gene data show CDR1 as SQVTM and CDR2 as ANQGSEA. The CDR3 runs to 12 residues. The CDR3, as DNA: TGCAGCGTCGCAACACAGGGCTACGAGCAGTACTTC. It translates to CSVATQGYEQYF.

The chain couples TRBV5-1 to TRBJ1-1, with 9 bases fitting TRBD1. This CDR3 region has 14 residues. Germline CDR1 reads SGHRS; CDR2 reads YFSETQ. J lost 6 bases, V lost 5 bases, and 8 bases had no gene match. CDR3: CASREQGARPEAFF. In DNA form, the CDR3 reads TGCGCCAGCAGGGAACAGGGGGCCAGGCCTGAAGCTTTCTTT.

The J gene is TRBJ2-1, the V gene TRBV16; maybe TRBD2 (6 bases). Trimming cost V 0 bases and J 2 bases, with 8 bases left between them. This CDR3 has 15 amino acids. Germline-derived CDR1 and CDR2 are KGHSY and FQNENV. CDR3: CASSQSRGAYNEQFF. The CDR3, as DNA: TGTGCCAGCAGCCAATCGCGCGGGGCCTACAATGAGCAGTTCTTC.

This chain uses TRBV11-2 with TRBJ2-5, with 7 bases identical to TRBD2. The CDR3 is 16 residues long. Germline assignment: CDR1 SGHAT and CDR2 FQNNGV. V trimming: 5 bases; J trimming: 0 bases; junction bases outside the gene matches: 9. The CDR3 region has the DNA TGTGCCAGCAGCCCGCTAGCGGCCGTGTACCAAGAGACCCAGTACTTC. This codes for CASSPLAAVYQETQYF. Together with reference TRBV11-2 and TRBJ2-5, the CDR3 gives the full variable domain: EAGVAQSPRYKIIEKRQSVAFWCNPISGHATLYWYQQILGQGPKLLIQFQNNGVVDDSQLPKDRFSAERLKGVDSTLKIQPAKLEDSAVYLCASSPLAAVYQETQYFGPGTRLLVL.

The chain is built from TRBV30 and TRBJ1-2; 9 bases are shared with TRBD1. V shed 3 bases, J shed 7 bases, and the junction held 12 bases outside the gene matches. Germline V lookup: CDR1 GTSNPN, CDR2 SVGIG (reference sequence). This CDR3 spans 15 amino acids. This chain's CDR3 is CAWRSPGTGRLGYTF. Here the CDR3 DNA reads TGTGCCTGGAGGTCCCCCGGGACAGGGAGACTTGGCTACACCTTC.

The rearrangement joins TRBV5-6 to TRBJ2-1, with 8 bases that match TRBD2. CDR3 length equals 15 residues. J lost 3 bases, V lost 2 bases, and 4 bases had no gene match. Germline CDR1 SGHDT, CDR2 YYEEEE. CDR3 bases: TGTGCCAGCAGCTTAGGAGCGGGGGACTACAATGAGCAGTTCTTC. Its protein is CASSLGAGDYNEQFF.

V gene TRBV30 combines with J gene TRBJ1-1, with D possibly matching TRBD1 (6 bases). Trimming cost V 3 bases and J 5 bases, with 13 bases left between them. Germline lookup yields CDR1 GTSNPN and CDR2 SVGIG (reference sequence). The CDR3 runs 13 residues. The CDR3 loop is CAWRRRGGTEAFF. In nucleotides, the CDR3 is TGTGCCTGGAGGCGGAGGGGGGGAACTGAAGCTTTCTTT.

The chain has TRBV7-2 and TRBJ1-3; 9 bases are a match to TRBD1. The CDR3 has 15 amino acids. Losses at the gene ends were 4 bases for V and 4 bases for J; bases not matched to a gene: 5. The germline V gene encodes CDR1 SGHTA and CDR2 FQGNSA. CDR3 amino acids: CASSSYRGPGNTIYF. As DNA, the CDR3 is TGTGCCAGCAGCTCATACAGGGGGCCAGGAAACACCATATATTTT.

This clone was observed once. The J gene is TRBJ2-5, the V gene TRBV18, with 10 bases identical to TRBD1. After removal of 2 bases from V and 5 bases from J, the junction contained 2 bases not matched to a gene. This CDR3 region has 14 residues. Looked up from germline, CDR1 is KGHSH and CDR2 is LQKENI. CDR3 sequence (DNA): TGTGCCAGCTCACCAGGGACAGGGGATGAGACCCAGTACTTC. It codes for CASSPGTGDETQYF.

This clone appeared once. The chain is built from TRBV7-9 and TRBJ1-5; possibly TRBD1 for D (5 bases). CDR3 size: 12 residues. Trimming stripped 6 bases from V and 4 bases from J, with 7 bases between. Per the germline V gene, CDR1 is SEHNR and CDR2 is FQNEAQ (reference sequence). CDR3 amino acids: CASRGGNQPQHF. Written as DNA, the CDR3 is TGTGCCAGCAGGGGGGGAAATCAGCCCCAGCATTTT.

This clone has just one count. The CDR3 DNA reads TGCGCCAGCAGCCAATCTTACCACAGGGGAGCCTATACTGGAAACACCATATATTTT. It translates to CASSQSYHRGAYTGNTIYF. The rearrangement links TRBV4-3 to TRBJ1-3; TRBD1 agrees at 7 bases. Germline V gene lookup returns CDR1 LGHNA and CDR2 YSLEER. The CDR3 is made up of 19 amino acids. V dropped 2 bases and J dropped 2; count of bases not matched to a gene: 15.

Of note for this clone: This sample includes further DNA sequences coding for the same CDR3. The V gene is TRBV5-1, the J gene TRBJ1-1, with D tentatively TRBD1 (6 bases). The CDR3 has 13 residues. With 5 bases removed from V and 1 base from J, the gap between germline ends came to 9 bases. Germline V gives CDR1 SGHRS, CDR2 YFSETQ. The CDR3 coding sequence is TGCGCCAGCAGTATGACAGGGAACACTGAAGCTTTCTTT. As protein: CASSMTGNTEAFF.

The chain recombines TRBV15 with TRBJ1-4, with D unclear. The CDR3 is 12 residues long. Germline loops: CDR1 LNHNV, CDR2 YYDKDF (reference sequence). The V end lost 0 bases, the J end lost 7 bases, and 3 bases lay between the germline ends. The CDR3 DNA follows: TGTGCCACCAGCAGAGACGGTGAAAAACTGTTTTTT. This encodes CATSRDGEKLFF.

The chain has TRBV7-2 and TRBJ1-1; unclear D gene. The ends were cut back, 0 bases at V and 4 bases at J, with 15 bases in the middle. CDR3 length: 16 amino acids. Germline CDR1 reads SGHTA; CDR2 reads FQGNSA. CDR3 sequence: CASSLAYGVTITEAFF. CDR3 DNA: TGTGCCAGCAGCTTAGCGTACGGGGTTACGATCACTGAAGCTTTCTTT.

This rearrangement joins TRBV10-3 to TRBJ1-1; TRBD1 aligns across 7 bases. Per germline, CDR1 ENHRY and CDR2 SYGVKD. The CDR3 covers 16 residues. With V trimmed by 2 bases and J by 2 bases, 8 bases remained unmatched. CDR3: CAISEDREVVNTEAFF. CDR3 bases: TGTGCCATCAGTGAGGACAGGGAGGTCGTTAACACTGAAGCTTTCTTT.

The chain is built from TRBV7-2 and TRBJ1-2, with D hard to call. CDR1 is SGHTA, CDR2 FQGNSA, per germline. Trimming took off 7 bases at V and 7 bases at J, with 19 bases between the two ends. The CDR3 extends over 14 amino acids. CDR3 DNA: TGTGCCAGCACCCTATCGGAGGGCTGGGTTGGCTACACCTTC. This codes for CASTLSEGWVGYTF. The whole variable domain, remainder taken from reference TRBV7-2 and TRBJ1-2, is GAGVSQSPSNKVTEKGKDVELRCDPISGHTALYWYRQSLGQGLEFLIYFQGNSAPDKSGLPSDRFSAERTGGSVSTLTIQRTQQEDSAVYLCASTLSEGWVGYTFGSGTRLTVV.

The J gene is TRBJ1-5, the V gene TRBV30, with 8 bases that match TRBD1. V lost 0 bases to trimming and J lost 7 bases; unmatched junction nucleotides: 5. CDR1 is GTSNPN, CDR2 SVGIG, per germline (reference sequence). The CDR3 runs to 14 residues. CDR3 bases: TGTGCCTGGAGTGTACAGGGGGTGCAGCAGCCCCAGCATTTT. It codes for CAWSVQGVQQPQHF.

This clone was observed a handful of times. The V and J genes are TRBV2 and TRBJ2-1, with 8 bases fitting TRBD2. The V gene end was trimmed by 6 bases and the J gene end by 4 bases; junction bases not matched to a gene: 11. The CDR3 runs 16 residues. Germline CDR1 reads SNHLY; CDR2 reads FYNNEI. CDR3 nucleotide sequence: TGTGCCAGCAGGGGGGGAACGGGAGGGACTTACAATGAGCAGTTCTTC. Protein: CASRGGTGGTYNEQFF.

This chain uses TRBV27 with TRBJ2-1, with 13 bases that match TRBD2. CDR1 MNHEY and CDR2 SMNVEV come from the germline V gene (reference sequence). The CDR3 contains 15 residues. Germline trimming cut 5 bases from V and 7 bases from J; bases unmatched to any gene: 5. In nucleotides, the CDR3 is TGTGCCAGCAGTCTACTAGCGGGAGGGAGGAATGAGCAGTTCTTC. Translating gives CASSLLAGGRNEQFF.